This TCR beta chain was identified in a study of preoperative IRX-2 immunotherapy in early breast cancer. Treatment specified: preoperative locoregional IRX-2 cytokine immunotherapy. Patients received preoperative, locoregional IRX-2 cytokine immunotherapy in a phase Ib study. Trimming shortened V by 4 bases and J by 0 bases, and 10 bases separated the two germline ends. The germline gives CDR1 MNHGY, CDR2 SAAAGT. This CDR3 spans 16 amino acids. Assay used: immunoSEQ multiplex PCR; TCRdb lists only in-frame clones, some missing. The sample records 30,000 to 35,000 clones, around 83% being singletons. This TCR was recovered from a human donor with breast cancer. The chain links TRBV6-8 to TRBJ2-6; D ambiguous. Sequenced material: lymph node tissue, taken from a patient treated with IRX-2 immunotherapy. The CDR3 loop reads CASSFDWSSGANVLTF. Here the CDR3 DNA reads TGTGCCAGCAGTTTCGACTGGTCCTCTGGGGCCAACGTCCTGACTTTC.